The sequence of this T cell receptor (beta chain) was determined in a study of identical twins. There are a few counts of this clonotype. Its antigen is unknown. Germline V lookup: CDR1 SGHRS, CDR2 YFSETQ. The CDR3 is 18 residues long. J was trimmed by 4 bases and V by 0 bases; bases with no gene match: 12. Study-wide points: The study found that models underestimated out-of-frame TCR alpha sharing in monozygotic twins. Excess twin sharing in beta out-of-frame sequences was weaker. Diverse VJ usage suggested most zero-insertion clonotypes were not invariant T cells.

A universal primer site was incorporated via template switching, and the cDNA contained unique molecular identifiers. TCRdb used MiXCR to reprocess the 5' RACE reads, holding one entry per CDR3 protein. This table holds around 340,000 distinct CDR3 sequences, roughly an eighth found once. The same specimen was also included in a second study, on yellow fever vaccine responses in identical twins.

The TCR originated in a woman aged 18-29 years in good health. J is TRBJ2-2 and V is TRBV5-1; 7 bases are a match to TRBD1. The sample comprised CD8+ T cells sorted from blood. The CDR3 is CASSLDFPDRVTTGELFF. CDR3 DNA sequence: TGCGCCAGCAGCTTGGATTTCCCAGACAGGGTGACCACCGGGGAGCTGTTTTTT.